This T cell receptor (beta chain) originates from a study of CD8 T cells in ankylosing spondylitis listed by TCRdb under 2017. Study-wide context: To find TCR variants linked to disease, the study profiled T cell receptor beta repertoires in ankylosing spondylitis patients and healthy donors. The full study cohort was made up of 25 ankylosing spondylitis patients and 108 healthy donors. Samples of peripheral blood were taken, and for ankylosing spondylitis patients, synovial fluid was collected as well. Study-level results and caveats: Some TCR beta motif variants had previously been reported in synovial fluid and blood of reactive arthritis patients, which suggested common disease-initiation mechanisms. Blood from ankylosing spondylitis patients appeared to be characterized by a TCR beta motif made up of under ten highly homologous amino acid variants. A CD8+ phenotype was shown by the disease-linked clones, which were found at relatively low frequencies in peripheral blood. Significant enrichment of the disease-linked clones was reported in matched synovial fluid samples from ankylosing spondylitis patients.

The reads were generated on an Illumina HiSeq 2500. Quantitative 5'-RACE with molecular barcodes was the method used to prepare the TCR beta libraries. On the authors' methods: A new computational method, built on a probabilistic model of VDJ rearrangement, was used to identify disease-linked TCR variants. TCRdb reanalyzed the raw reads on its own, using fastp at Q25 for trimming and MiXCR for clone calling, and kept in-frame beta chains. Rows with a matching CDR3 protein are joined into one entry that keeps the most common DNA and genes. The authors' filters were not applied to this entry. This sample holds around 250,000 distinct CDR3 sequences; over 15% were observed only once. The top ten clones comprise approximately 33% of the sample. V sheds 1 base and J sheds 2 bases, leaving 18 bases between their ends. CDR1 and CDR2, looked up from the germline V gene, are SQVTM and ANQGSEA. Measured from the cysteine to the phenylalanine, the CDR3 is 16 residues long. Only CDR3 DNA is held: 48 bases, read in frame from base 1.

About this clonotype: Its antigen target is currently unknown. Nothing much larger sits one base from this clone, and base qualities are not available.

This TCR derives from a male donor with ankylosing spondylitis or in good health (not recorded which). The chain joins TRBV29-1 to TRBJ2-7, with a tentative D gene TRBD2 over 6 matching bases. The sample was blood, either unsorted or a sorted T cell fraction (not recorded which). The DNA reads TGCAGCGTTGAAGTAATTGGCGGGGCCTCCCCCTACGAGCAGTACTTC. Its coded protein is CSVEVIGGASPYEQYF.